The source of this TCR beta chain is a study of T-cell reconstitution after alpha-beta-depleted transplantation in children. V gave up 0 bases and J gave up 5 bases; unmatched junction bases: 5. The CDR3 extends over 15 amino acids. Germline assignment: CDR1 DFQATT and CDR2 SNEGSKA (reference sequence). Unique molecular identifiers were incorporated when the TCRbeta library was constructed. Using its own MiXCR run on the PCR reads, TCRdb lists one record per CDR3 protein. The sample contains more than 550,000 distinct CDR3 sequences, more than 9% of which appear only once. This material consisted of PBMCs from the stem cell graft donor, taken from the stem cell graft. The source is a human donor who donated a stem cell graft to a child with acute myeloid leukemia. V is TRBV20-1 and J is TRBJ2-3; 10 nucleotides agree with TRBD2. Here the CDR3 DNA reads TGCAGTGCTAGAGATCCTAGCGGGAGCGGAGATACGCAGTATTTT. Translated, it gives CSARDPSGSGDTQYF.